This T cell receptor (beta chain) appears in the sequencing data of a study of cytomegalovirus exposure and HLA in healthy donors. In the PCR, 60 Vbeta and 13 Jbeta primers were used. TCRdb's table, derived via immunoSEQ multiplex PCR, lists solely in-frame clones and lacks some. This sample yields around 150,000 clones, of which 79% are seen a single time; roughly 0.99% belongs to the top ten. The V end was cut by 0 bases, the J end by 15 bases, with 12 bases between. CDR1 and CDR2 (germline): LGHNT, FRNRAP. The CDR3 is 13 amino acids. The rearrangement uses TRBV12-5 and TRBJ1-6; TRBD1 is a possible D gene (6 bases). Sample: PBMCs. The clonotype was recovered from a male donor in good health and CMV-seronegative. DNA for the CDR3: TGTGCTAGTGGTTTGGTACGAAGGGACAACCTCCACTTT. This gives the protein CASGLVRRDNLHF.